The T cell receptor (beta chain) under discussion was sequenced for a study of technical replicates of blood from several donors. The data were produced by immunoSEQ multiplex PCR, yet TCRdb's version contains in-frame clones alone and is incomplete. In the table there are about 74,000 clones, 95% of which are singletons. V dropped 3 bases and J dropped 7; count of bases not matched to a gene: 1. Germline V gene sequence: CDR1 SGHRS, CDR2 YFSETQ. This CDR3 is built from 12 residues. Sequenced material: T cells isolated from PBMCs. The TCR sequence derives from a human donor in good health. The chain carries TRBV5-1 and TRBJ2-4; 7 nucleotides align to TRBD1. The CDR3 spells CASSSTGNIQYF. CDR3 DNA: TGCGCCAGCAGCTCGACAGGGAACATTCAGTACTTC.